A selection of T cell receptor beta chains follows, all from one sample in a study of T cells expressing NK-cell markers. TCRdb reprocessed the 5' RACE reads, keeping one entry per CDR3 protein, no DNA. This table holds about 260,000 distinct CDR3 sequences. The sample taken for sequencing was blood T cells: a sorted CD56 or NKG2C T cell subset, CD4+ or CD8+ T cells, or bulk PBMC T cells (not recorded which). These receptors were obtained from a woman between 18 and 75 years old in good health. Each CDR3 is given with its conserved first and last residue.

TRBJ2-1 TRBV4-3 CASSQDLTGYNEQFF
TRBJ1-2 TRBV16 CASTSLFVYGYTF
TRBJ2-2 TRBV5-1 CASTLDPGGPNTGELFF
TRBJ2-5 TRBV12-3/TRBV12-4 CASSLNRDQTQYF
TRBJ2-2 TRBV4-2 CASSQVSVGELFF
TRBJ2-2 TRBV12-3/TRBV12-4 CASSRKSGLAGELFF
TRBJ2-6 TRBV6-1 CASTIQRSGANVLTF
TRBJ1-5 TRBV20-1 CSARAYGSNQPQHF
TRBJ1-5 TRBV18 CASSPPSSGRGNQPQHF
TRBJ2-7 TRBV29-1 CSVGGQAFPLSSYEQYF
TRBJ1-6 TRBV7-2 CASSLVGGRSPLHF
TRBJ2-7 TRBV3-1 CASSLGLAGASYEQYF
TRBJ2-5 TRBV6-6 CASTLEETQYF
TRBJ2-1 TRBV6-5 CASSYVQGRAQRLNEQFF
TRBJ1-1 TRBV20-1 CSAPLFAEAFF
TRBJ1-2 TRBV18 CASSPNYGYTF
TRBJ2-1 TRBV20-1 CSARDPRGRSSYNEQFF
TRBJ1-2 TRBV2 CASTTPGQGVMF
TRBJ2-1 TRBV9 CASSSSGLVFGEQFF
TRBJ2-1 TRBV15 CATSRDVRVHEQFF
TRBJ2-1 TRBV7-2 CASSLGIREQFF
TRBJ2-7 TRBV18 CASSQGQTEQYF
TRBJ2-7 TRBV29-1 CSVEGITSGVYEQYF
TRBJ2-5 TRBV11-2 CASSPHAWVVETQYF
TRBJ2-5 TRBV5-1 CASSLSGEPYQETQYF
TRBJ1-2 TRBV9 CASSVSGADYGYTF
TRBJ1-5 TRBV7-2 CASSLGLGAGNQPQHF
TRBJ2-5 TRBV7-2 CASNKGVGAKTQYF
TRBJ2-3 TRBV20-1 CSSVAGGSDTQYF
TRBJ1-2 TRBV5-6 CASSLGRQDYGYTF
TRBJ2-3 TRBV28 CASTQRRGRSTDTQYF
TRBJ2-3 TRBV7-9 CAGQGLASSTDTQYF
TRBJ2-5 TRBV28 CASKGLQETQYF
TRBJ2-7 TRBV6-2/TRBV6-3 CASSSPRDGTYEQYF
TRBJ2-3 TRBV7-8 CASSDGGFTDTQYF
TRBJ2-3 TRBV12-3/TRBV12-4 CAVGTSALGTQYF
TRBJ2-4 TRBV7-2 CASSQVRQPVNIQYF
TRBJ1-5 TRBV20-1 CSASGQGDQPQHF
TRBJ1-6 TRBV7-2 CASSLMDSPLHF
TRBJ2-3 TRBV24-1 CATGETGESTDTQYF
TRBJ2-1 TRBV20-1 CSAKGGRGSYNEQFF
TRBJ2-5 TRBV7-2 CASSFPGTSQETQYF
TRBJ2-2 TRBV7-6 CASRRTSGELFF
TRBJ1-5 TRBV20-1 CSGCPTGGNQPQHF
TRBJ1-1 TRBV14 CASSQGTRSLWEAFF
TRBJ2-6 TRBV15 CATSRDFGRTGGSGANVLTF
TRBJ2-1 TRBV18 CASSHGGTTGRTYNEQFF
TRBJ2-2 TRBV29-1 CSVEGRSRAGELFF
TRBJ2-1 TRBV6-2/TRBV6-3 CATEGGVEQFF
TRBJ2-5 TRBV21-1 CASSPPRQETQYF
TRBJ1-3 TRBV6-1 CASSDGNSGNTIYF
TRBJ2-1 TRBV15 CATSRAGGDEQFF
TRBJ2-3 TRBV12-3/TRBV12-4 CASSFRDYPPDTQYF
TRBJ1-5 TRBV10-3 CAISEREGTQPQHF
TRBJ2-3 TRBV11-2 CASSLVRLAGGSSTDTQYF
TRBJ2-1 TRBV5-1 CASSLIGGGHNEQFF
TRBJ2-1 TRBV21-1 CASSKEEQLGLAGHNEQFF
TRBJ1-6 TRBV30 CAWSAGTPPLHF